The sequence of this TCR beta chain was determined in a study of shared clonotypes between healthy human individuals. Germline CDR1 is SNHLY and CDR2 is FYNNEI. The CDR3 spans 13 residues. V lost 10 bases, J lost 8 bases, and 17 bases lay in between. TCRdb's table, derived via immunoSEQ multiplex PCR, lists solely in-frame clones and lacks some. The sample lists fewer than 650,000 clones, approximately 80% occurring once. The clonotype originates from a woman aged 40-49 years in good health. Some clones in this sample may be carry-over from other donors' samples. The chain carries TRBV2 and TRBJ1-4; tentative D call: TRBD1 (6 bases). Sequenced sample: PBMCs. CDR3 bases: TGTGCCACAGCCGGGACATTGGGGGAAAAACTGTTTTTT. This sequence encodes CATAGTLGEKLFF.